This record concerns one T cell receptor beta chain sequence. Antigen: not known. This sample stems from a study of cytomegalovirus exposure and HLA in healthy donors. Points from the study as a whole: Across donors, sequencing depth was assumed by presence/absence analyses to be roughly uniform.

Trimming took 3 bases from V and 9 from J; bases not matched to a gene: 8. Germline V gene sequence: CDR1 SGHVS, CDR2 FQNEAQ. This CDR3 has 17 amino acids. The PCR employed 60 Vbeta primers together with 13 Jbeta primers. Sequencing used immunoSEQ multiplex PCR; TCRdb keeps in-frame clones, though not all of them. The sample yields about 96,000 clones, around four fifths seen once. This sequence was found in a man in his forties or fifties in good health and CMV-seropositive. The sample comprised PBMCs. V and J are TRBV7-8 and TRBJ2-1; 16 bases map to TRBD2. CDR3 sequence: CASSFPGTSGGATEQFF. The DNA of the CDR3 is TGTGCCAGCAGCTTTCCCGGGACTAGCGGGGGGGCCACTGAGCAGTTCTTC. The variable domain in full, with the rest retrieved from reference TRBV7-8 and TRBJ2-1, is GAGVSQSPRYKVAKRGQDVALRCDPISGHVSLFWYQQALGQGPEFLTYFQNEAQLDKSGLPSDRFFAERPEGSVSTLKIQRTQQEDSAVYLCASSFPGTSGGATEQFFGPGTRLTVL.